This T cell receptor (beta chain) was sequenced in a study of T cells in Graves' hyperthyroidism and ophthalmopathy. Study-level findings and limits: Most clonotypes expanded in the thyroid (above 0.001) were also present in blood.

This clonotype was seen at least ten times. What it recognizes is unknown. The V end was cut by 6 bases, the J end by 4 bases, with 21 bases between. The germline gives CDR1 MDHEN, CDR2 SYDVKM. There are 16 residues in the CDR3. Graves' hyperthyroidism was deemed stable given no ophthalmopathy progression within 18 months. Amplification of TCR beta CDR3 regions was performed using RNA transcripts as template. TCR CDR3 underwent first-round RT-PCR with the HTBI primer set. TCRdb fed the multiplex PCR reads into MiXCR, producing one record per CDR3 protein. This repertoire shows fewer than 200,000 distinct CDR3 sequences, 15% to 20% found once; its top ten account for about 29%.

Input material: blood. The source is a woman aged 45-65 years with Graves' hyperthyroidism. J is TRBJ1-2 and V is TRBV28; no definite D call. CDR3 residues: CASSSPLAGSLYGYTF. CDR3 nucleotide sequence: TGTGCCAGCAGCTCCCCCCTGGCGGGATCCCTCTATGGCTACACCTTC.